The next 13 T cell receptor beta chains were all read from a single sample in a study of cytomegalovirus exposure and HLA in healthy donors. PCR used 60 Vbeta primers and 13 Jbeta primers. Using immunoSEQ multiplex PCR, the repertoire was profiled, and TCRdb retains in-frame clones only, with some absent. The table lists tens of thousands of clones, 80% of them singletons, with more than 20% in the top ten. The sample taken for sequencing was PBMCs. All receptors come from a woman aged 45-65 years in good health and CMV-seropositive.

The gene calls are TRBV11-3 and TRBJ2-2; D remains ambiguous. The CDR3 is 17 amino acids. CDR1 is SGHNT, CDR2 YENEEA, per germline. Deletions cut 0 bases from V and 3 bases from J, with 14 bases between. CDR3 DNA: TGTGCCAGCAGCTTAGATCAGGCAGAACCTTACACCGGGGAGCTGTTTTTT. Translated: CASSLDQAEPYTGELFF.

This chain joins TRBV19 and TRBJ1-5; D unresolved. In germline, CDR1 is LNHDA, CDR2 SQIVND (reference sequence). The CDR3 spans 12 residues. Deletions cut 6 bases from V and 3 bases from J, with 6 bases between. CDR3 nucleotide sequence: TGTGCCAGTAGATCTATCAATCAGCCCCAGCATTTT. Protein product: CASRSINQPQHF.

This sequence joins TRBV2 and TRBJ2-5; D is perhaps TRBD1 (5 bases). Per germline, CDR1 SNHLY and CDR2 FYNNEI. V gave up 6 bases and J gave up 3 bases, with 14 bases separating them. The CDR3 totals 14 residues. This CDR3 reads CASRSQPREETQYF. CDR3 DNA sequence: TGTGCCAGCAGATCACAACCCAGGGAAGAGACCCAGTACTTC.

The J gene is TRBJ1-5, the V gene TRBV19, with TRBD1 identical over 8 bases. The CDR3 extends over 17 amino acids. Germline CDR1 reads LNHDA; CDR2 reads SQIVND (reference sequence). The J segment lost 0 bases and the V segment lost 6 bases, leaving 10 bases of the junction unmatched. The CDR3 DNA follows: TGTGCCAGTAGCACCGGGACAGGAGGACGTAGCAATCAGCCCCAGCATTTT. It translates to CASSTGTGGRSNQPQHF.

CDR3 sequence: CASSKGRAAEQFF. Here the CDR3 DNA reads TGTGCCAGCAGCAAAGGGCGGGCGGCTGAGCAGTTCTTC. J is TRBJ2-1 and V is TRBV21-1; TRBD2, the table's D call, lacks a check against the DNA. TRBV21-1 is an annotated pseudogene. The CDR3 consists of 13 residues.

The V call is TRBV5-4, the J call TRBJ2-3; 7 nucleotides match TRBD2. V dropped 3 bases and J dropped 0; count of bases not matched to a gene: 4. The CDR3 loop spans 15 amino acids. Germline V gene sequence: CDR1 SGHNT, CDR2 YYREEE (reference sequence). The CDR3 loop is CASSYYSGSTDTQYF. The DNA of the CDR3 is TGTGCCAGCAGCTACTATAGCGGGAGCACAGATACGCAGTATTTT.

The chain couples TRBV19 to TRBJ2-1; TRBD1 might be the D (5 bases). Germline CDR1 and CDR2: LNHDA and SQIVND (reference sequence). V was trimmed by 3 bases and J by 9 bases, leaving 18 bases between them. The CDR3 has 15 residues. The CDR3 protein is CASSMGQGSMSEQFF. CDR3 DNA: TGTGCCAGTAGTATGGGGCAGGGCTCGATGAGTGAGCAGTTCTTC.

V is TRBV9 and J is TRBJ1-1, with D possibly matching TRBD1 (6 bases). Germline V gene sequence: CDR1 SGDLS, CDR2 YYNGEE. Trimming shortened V by 0 bases and J by 5 bases, and 17 bases separated the two germline ends. The CDR3 length is 16 residues. DNA of the CDR3: TGTGCCAGCAGCGTAGGGATGGGGGCGATCGGTACTGAAGCTTTCTTT. Protein sequence: CASSVGMGAIGTEAFF.

This sequence joins TRBV15 and TRBJ2-7, with 9 bases that match TRBD1. Trimming at V came to 1 base and at J to 4 bases, leaving 2 bases not matched to a gene. This CDR3 comprises 14 residues. Germline CDR1 is LNHNV and CDR2 is YYDKDF (reference sequence). In DNA form, the CDR3 reads TGTGCCACCAGCAGAGCGGGACAGGGTTACGAGCAGTACTTC. Translated: CATSRAGQGYEQYF. Full variable domain (outside the CDR3, taken from reference TRBV15 and TRBJ2-7): DAMVIQNPRYQVTQFGKPVTLSCSQTLNHNVMYWYQQKSSQAPKLLFHYYDKDFNNEADTPDNFQSRRPNTSFCFLDIRSPGLGDTAMYLCATSRAGQGYEQYFGPGTRLTVT.

This clone was counted a single time. The chain recombines TRBV6-1 with TRBJ2-7; 9 positions agree with TRBD1. Trimming removed 2 bases from V and 7 bases from J; junction bases left unmatched: 9. Germline loops: CDR1 MNHNS, CDR2 SASEGT. The CDR3 spans 15 residues. CDR3 coding DNA: TGTGCCAGCAGTGAACAGACAGGGGGAAGGGTTGAGCAGTACGTC. It yields the protein CASSEQTGGRVEQYV.

The count of this clone is one. The rearrangement joins TRBV4-2 to TRBJ2-1, with D perhaps TRBD2 (6 bases). CDR3 length equals 16 residues. Germline V gene sequence: CDR1 LGHNA, CDR2 YNFKEQ. The germline V and J ends were trimmed by 3 bases and 2 bases, with 14 bases remaining between them. CDR3 loop: CASSQGGSRTYNEQFF. The CDR3 nucleotides are TGTGCCAGCAGCCAGGGGGGTAGCCGGACCTACAATGAGCAGTTCTTC.

The chain has TRBV5-1 and TRBJ2-3; possible D gene TRBD2, 6 bases. The germline V gene has CDR1 SGHRS and CDR2 YFSETQ. V was shortened by 1 base and J by 3 bases, with 9 bases between the two germline ends. This CDR3 is 14 amino acids long. Here the CDR3 reads CASSLLRGTDTQYF. In DNA, the CDR3 is TGCGCCAGCAGCTTGCTACGGGGGACAGATACGCAGTATTTT.

This sequence joins TRBV5-1 and TRBJ1-1; D is ambiguous. Trimming took off 4 bases at V and 7 bases at J, with 17 bases between the two ends. The V gene's germline CDR1 is SGHRS and CDR2 YFSETQ. The CDR3 runs to 14 residues. DNA for the CDR3: TGCGCCAGCAGCCCCTATGGAGGGAACGGTGAAGCTTTCTTT. Protein sequence: CASSPYGGNGEAFF.